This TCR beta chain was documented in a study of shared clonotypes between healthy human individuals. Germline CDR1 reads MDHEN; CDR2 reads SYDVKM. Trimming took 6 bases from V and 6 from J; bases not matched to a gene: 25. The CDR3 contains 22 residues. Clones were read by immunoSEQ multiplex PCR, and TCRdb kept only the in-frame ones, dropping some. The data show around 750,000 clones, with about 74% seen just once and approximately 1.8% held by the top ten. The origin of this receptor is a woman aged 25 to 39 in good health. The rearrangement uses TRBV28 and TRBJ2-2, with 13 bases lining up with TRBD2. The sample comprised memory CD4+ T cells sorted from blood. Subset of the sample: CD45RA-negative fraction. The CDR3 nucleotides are TGTGCCAGCAGCATATACGGGTTGTCGACAGTCCGGACTAGCGGGAGAGCCGGGGAGCTGTTTTTT. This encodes CASSIYGLSTVRTSGRAGELFF.